This passage covers 11 T cell receptor beta chains from one sample sequenced in a study of blood T cell repertoires in COVID-19. Method: immunoSEQ multiplex PCR; TCRdb's copy keeps in-frame clones and lacks some. The data show 70,000 to 95,000 clones, 90% seen once. The source material was peripheral blood. The receptors stem from a human donor with active COVID-19. The donor label of this sample is uncertain.

The chain joins TRBV11-3 to TRBJ1-1, with 9 positions matching TRBD1. CDR3 length: 16 residues. Germline V CDR1 and CDR2: SGHNT, YENEEA. The V gene end was trimmed by 5 bases and the J gene end by 2 bases; junction bases not matched to a gene: 9. Here the CDR3 reads CASSHRGLGGNTEAFF. The CDR3 coding sequence is TGTGCCAGCAGCCACAGGGGGCTGGGGGGCAACACTGAAGCTTTCTTT.

The genes are TRBV7-2 and TRBJ1-1; 9 bases are shared with TRBD1. Germline CDR1 is SGHTA and CDR2 is FQGNSA. There are 15 residues in the CDR3. Unmatched junction bases numbered 4, after V lost 4 bases and J lost 1 base. DNA for the CDR3: TGTGCCAGCAGCTCACGACAGGGGGGGAACACTGAAGCTTTCTTT. It codes for CASSSRQGGNTEAFF.

V is TRBV7-6 and J is TRBJ2-3, with a weak D call TRBD2 (6 bases). CDR1 SGHVS and CDR2 FNYEAQ come from the germline V gene. This CDR3 contains 15 residues. V dropped 3 bases and J dropped 6 bases, with 16 bases sitting between them. CDR3 DNA: TGTGCCAGCAGCTTGGAGACCATCGGAGGGGATACGCAGTATTTT. Translation gives CASSLETIGGDTQYF.

This clone was recorded only once. This chain uses TRBV6-5 with TRBJ1-2, with 8 bases fitting TRBD1. CDR1 and CDR2 (germline): MNHEY, SVGAGI. Unmatched junction bases numbered 10, after V lost 5 bases and J lost 8 bases. The length of the CDR3 is 14 residues. The CDR3 loop reads CASSRTGKTDGYTF. In DNA form, the CDR3 reads TGTGCCAGCAGTAGGACAGGGAAAACCGACGGCTACACCTTC.

The chain has TRBV12-3 or TRBV12-4 and TRBJ1-6; 7 nucleotides agree with TRBD1. Trimming cost V 6 bases and J 10 bases; bases outside gene matches: 6. The CDR3 contains 13 residues. This chain's CDR3 is CASRPRQGSPLHF. The CDR3 DNA reads as TGTGCCAGCAGGCCTCGACAGGGATCACCCCTCCACTTT.

This chain connects TRBV24-1 to TRBJ2-2; D possibly corresponds to TRBD1 (5 bases). V was clipped by 9 bases and J by 3 bases, with 13 bases between them. The germline V gene encodes CDR1 KGHDR and CDR2 SFDVKD. This CDR3 is 14 amino acids long. CDR3 sequence reads: CATGKGYDTGELFF. The DNA for the CDR3 is TGTGCCACCGGGAAGGGGTATGACACCGGGGAGCTGTTTTTT.

The chain uses TRBV9 and TRBJ2-1; TRBD2 agrees at 13 bases. Germline CDR1 and CDR2: SGDLS and YYNGEE. V gave up 0 bases and J gave up 4 bases; unmatched junction bases: 7. This CDR3 comprises 18 residues. The CDR3, as DNA: TGTGCCAGCAGCGTAGCTCCGCTGGGACTAGCGGGGTACAATGAGCAGTTCTTC. It encodes CASSVAPLGLAGYNEQFF.

This clone has a single count. V gene TRBV19 combines with J gene TRBJ2-2; 8 nucleotides line up with TRBD1. In germline, CDR1 is LNHDA, CDR2 SQIVND (reference sequence). This CDR3 region has 15 residues. V gave up 2 bases and J gave up 5 bases; unmatched junction bases: 4. CDR3 coding DNA: TGTGCCAGTAGTATATCGGACAGGGCAACCGGGGAGCTGTTTTTT. Translation: CASSISDRATGELFF.

The chain combines TRBV28 with TRBJ1-3, with 8 bases matching TRBD1. V lost 6 bases, J lost 4 bases, and 11 bases stayed unmatched. From germline, CDR1 is MDHEN and CDR2 SYDVKM. The CDR3 totals 16 residues. CDR3 nucleotide sequence: TGTGCCAGCAGGAGGTCGGACAGGGCGAAAGGAAACACCATATATTTT. This codes for CASRRSDRAKGNTIYF.

The V gene is TRBV9, the J gene TRBJ1-1; D is unclear. From germline, CDR1 is SGDLS and CDR2 YYNGEE. This CDR3 region has 16 residues. V shed 0 bases and J shed 1 base, with 13 bases lying between them. The CDR3 nucleotides read TGTGCCAGCAGCGTAGGGGCTCCCTCCGGGAACACTGAAGCTTTCTTT. Translating gives CASSVGAPSGNTEAFF.

The CDR3: CASSTGRVVNEQFF. CDR3 sequence (DNA): TGTGCCAGCAGCACAGGGAGGGTCGTCAATGAGCAGTTCTTC. V and J are TRBV6-5 and TRBJ2-1; possibly TRBD2 for D (7 bases). Germline-derived CDR1 and CDR2 are MNHEY and SVGAGI. V lost 6 bases to trimming and J lost 6 bases, with 15 bases between them. The CDR3 is 14 residues long.